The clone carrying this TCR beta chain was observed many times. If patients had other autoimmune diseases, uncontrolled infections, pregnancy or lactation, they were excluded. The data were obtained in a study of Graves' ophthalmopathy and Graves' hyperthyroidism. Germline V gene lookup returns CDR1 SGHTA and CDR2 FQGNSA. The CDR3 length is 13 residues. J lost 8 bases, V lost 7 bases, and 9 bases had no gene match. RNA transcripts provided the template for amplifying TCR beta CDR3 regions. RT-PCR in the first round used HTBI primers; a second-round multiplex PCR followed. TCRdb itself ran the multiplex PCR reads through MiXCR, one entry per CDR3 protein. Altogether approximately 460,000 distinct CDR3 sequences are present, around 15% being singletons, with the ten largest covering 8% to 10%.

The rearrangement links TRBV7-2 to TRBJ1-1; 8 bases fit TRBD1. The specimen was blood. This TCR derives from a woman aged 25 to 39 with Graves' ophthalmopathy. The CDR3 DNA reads TGTGCCAGCATCGACAGGGGTTACCGAGAAGCTTTCTTT. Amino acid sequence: CASIDRGYREAFF.